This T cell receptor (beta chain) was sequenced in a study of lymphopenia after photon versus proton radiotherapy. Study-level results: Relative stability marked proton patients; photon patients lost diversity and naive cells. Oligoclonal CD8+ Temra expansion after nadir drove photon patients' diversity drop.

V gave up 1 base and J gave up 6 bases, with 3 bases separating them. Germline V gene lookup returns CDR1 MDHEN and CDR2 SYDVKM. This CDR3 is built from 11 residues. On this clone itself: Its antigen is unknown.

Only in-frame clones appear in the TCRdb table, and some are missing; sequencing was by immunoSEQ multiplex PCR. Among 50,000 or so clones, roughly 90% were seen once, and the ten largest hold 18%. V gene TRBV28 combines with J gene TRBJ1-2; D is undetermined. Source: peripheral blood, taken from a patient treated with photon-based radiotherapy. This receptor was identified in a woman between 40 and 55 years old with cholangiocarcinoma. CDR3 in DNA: TGTGCCAGCAGTTTATCGGATGGCTACACCTTC. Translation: CASSLSDGYTF.